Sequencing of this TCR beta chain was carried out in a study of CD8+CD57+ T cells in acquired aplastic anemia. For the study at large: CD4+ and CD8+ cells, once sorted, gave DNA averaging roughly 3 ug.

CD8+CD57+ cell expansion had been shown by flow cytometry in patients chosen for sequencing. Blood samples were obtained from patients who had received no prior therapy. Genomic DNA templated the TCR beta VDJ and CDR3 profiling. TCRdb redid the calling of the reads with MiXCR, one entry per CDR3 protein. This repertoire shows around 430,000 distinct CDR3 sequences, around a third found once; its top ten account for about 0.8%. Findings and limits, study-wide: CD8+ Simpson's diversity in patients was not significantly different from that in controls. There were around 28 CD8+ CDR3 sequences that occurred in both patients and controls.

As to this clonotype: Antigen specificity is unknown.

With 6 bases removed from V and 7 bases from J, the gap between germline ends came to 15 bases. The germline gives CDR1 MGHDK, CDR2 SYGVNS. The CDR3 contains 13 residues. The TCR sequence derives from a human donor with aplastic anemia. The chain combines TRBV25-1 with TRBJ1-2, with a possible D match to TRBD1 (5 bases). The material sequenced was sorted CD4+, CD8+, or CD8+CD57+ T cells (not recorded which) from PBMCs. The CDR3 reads CASSSQEGVGYTF. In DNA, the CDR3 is TGTGCCAGCAGCTCCCAAGAAGGGGTTGGCTACACCTTC.